This TCR beta chain was sequenced in a study of identical twins. General study findings and limits: Out-of-frame alpha sequences common to twins exhibited a surplus of low generation probability. Zero-insertion findings could be partly confounded by invariant cells (MAIT and iNKT cells). The abundant beta clonotypes from cord blood had fewer insertions, and memory repertoires had none of this.

The sample holds many counts of this clonotype. Its target is unknown. Template switching supplied a universal primer site; unique molecular identifiers were carried on the cDNA. Each CDR3 protein is one row after TCRdb ran MiXCR on the 5' RACE reads. The table shows a few hundred thousand distinct CDR3 sequences, with approximately 8.7% occurring only once. Per the germline V gene, CDR1 is SGHDN and CDR2 is FVKESK. The CDR3 covers 15 residues. V lost 0 bases to trimming and J lost 7 bases, with 13 bases between them. Sequencing was performed on naive T cells sorted from blood. V and J are TRBV14 and TRBJ2-1; D is possibly TRBD1 (6 bases). The receptor was isolated from a woman in her fifties or sixties in good health. CDR3 coding DNA: TGTGCCAGCAGCCAAGAGGTAGGACAGTTGAATGAGCAGTTCTTC. This codes for CASSQEVGQLNEQFF.